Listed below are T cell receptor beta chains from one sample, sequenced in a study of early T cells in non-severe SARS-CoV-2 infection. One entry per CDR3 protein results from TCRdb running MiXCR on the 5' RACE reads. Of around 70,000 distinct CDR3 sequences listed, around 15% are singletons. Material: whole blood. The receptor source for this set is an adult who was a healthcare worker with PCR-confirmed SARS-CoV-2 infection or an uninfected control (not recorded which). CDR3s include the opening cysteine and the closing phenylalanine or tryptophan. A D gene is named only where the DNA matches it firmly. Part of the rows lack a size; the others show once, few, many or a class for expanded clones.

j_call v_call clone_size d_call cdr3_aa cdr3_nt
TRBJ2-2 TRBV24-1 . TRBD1 CATSDTRTGWTGELFF TGTGCCACCAGTGATACCCGGACAGGGTGGACCGGGGAGCTGTTTTTT
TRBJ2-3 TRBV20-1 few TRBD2 CSAPDGGDSTDTQYF TGCAGTGCCCCGGATGGGGGGGATAGCACAGATACGCAGTATTTT
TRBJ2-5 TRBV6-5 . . CVSRSGTFQETQYF TGTGTCAGCCGGTCCGGGACATTTCAAGAGACCCAGTACTTC
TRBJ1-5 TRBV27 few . CASSHQGNGNQPQHF TGTGCCAGCAGTCACCAGGGAAATGGGAATCAGCCCCAGCATTTT
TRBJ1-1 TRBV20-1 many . CSARRNMNTEAFF TGCAGTGCTAGGAGGAACATGAACACTGAAGCTTTCTTT
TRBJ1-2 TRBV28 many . CASSWRSRDTLPGYTF TGTGCCAGCAGTTGGCGGAGCCGGGACACTCTCCCTGGCTACACCTTC
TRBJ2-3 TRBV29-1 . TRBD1 CSVGQGSNTDTQYF TGCAGCGTTGGACAGGGGTCTAACACAGATACGCAGTATTTT
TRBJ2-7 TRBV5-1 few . CASSLELSSYEQYF TGCGCCAGCAGCTTGGAGCTGAGCTCCTACGAGCAGTACTTC
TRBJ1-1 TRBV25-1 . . CASTTLGTEAFF TGTGCCAGCACCACCTTGGGCACTGAAGCTTTCTTT
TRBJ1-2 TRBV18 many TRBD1 CASSPGTGGGYGYTF TGTGCCAGCTCACCCGGGACAGGGGGCGGCTATGGCTACACCTTC
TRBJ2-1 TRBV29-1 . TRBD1 CSVRGQGANNEQFF TGCAGCGTGAGGGGACAGGGGGCGAATAATGAGCAGTTCTTC
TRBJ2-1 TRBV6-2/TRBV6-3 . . CASSYSSLVNEQFF TGTGCCAGCAGTTACTCGTCACTAGTAAATGAGCAGTTCTTC
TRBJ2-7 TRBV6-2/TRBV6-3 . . CASSRASGVLTYEQYF TGTGCCAGCAGCCGCGCGTCTGGGGTTTTAACCTACGAGCAGTACTTC
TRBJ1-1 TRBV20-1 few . CSAWGEDPRTEAFF TGCAGTGCTTGGGGAGAGGACCCACGGACTGAAGCTTTCTTT
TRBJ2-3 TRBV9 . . CASSSPNRGTDTQYF TGTGCCAGCAGTAGCCCAAACAGGGGCACAGATACGCAGTATTTT
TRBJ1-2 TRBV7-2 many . CASSLGREGGYTF TGTGCCAGCAGCTTAGGCAGGGAGGGCGGCTACACCTTC
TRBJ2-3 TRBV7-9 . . CASSLRPGISSSTDTQYF TGTGCCAGCAGCTTACGTCCCGGCATTTCCTCTAGCACAGATACGCAGTATTTT
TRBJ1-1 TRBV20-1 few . CSASIVTEAFF TGCAGTGCTTCGATTGTCACTGAAGCTTTCTTT
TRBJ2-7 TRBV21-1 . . CASSKVVLAASYEQYF TGTGCCAGCAGCAAAGTAGTATTAGCGGCCTCCTACGAGCAGTACTTC
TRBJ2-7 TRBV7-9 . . CASSSAKQTYEQYF TGTGCCAGCAGCTCGGCGAAGCAGACCTACGAGCAGTACTTC
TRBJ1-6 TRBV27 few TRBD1 CASSFGQAAYNSPLHF TGTGCCAGCAGTTTTGGACAGGCTGCCTATAATTCACCCCTCCACTTT
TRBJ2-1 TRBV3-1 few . CASSHWGHSYNEQFF TGTGCCAGCAGCCATTGGGGACATAGTTACAATGAGCAGTTCTTC
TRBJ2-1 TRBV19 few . CASSIDKGLSYNEQFF TGTGCCAGTAGTATAGATAAGGGCTTATCCTACAATGAGCAGTTCTTC
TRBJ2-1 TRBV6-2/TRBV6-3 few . CASSPNSGQFF TGTGCCAGCAGCCCTAACTCTGGGCAGTTCTTC
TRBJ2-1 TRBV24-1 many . CATSDFGGLAQSSYNEQFF TGTGCCACCAGTGATTTTGGGGGGCTAGCCCAAAGCTCCTACAATGAGCAGTTCTTC
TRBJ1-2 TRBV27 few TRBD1 CASSSRQGGYGYTF TGTGCCAGCAGTTCCCGACAGGGCGGCTATGGCTACACCTTC
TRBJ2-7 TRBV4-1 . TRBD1 CASSLKTGAGEQYF TGCGCCAGCAGCCTCAAGACAGGGGCAGGCGAGCAGTACTTC
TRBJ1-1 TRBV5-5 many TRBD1 CASSTTGVNTEAFF TGTGCCAGCAGCACAACAGGGGTGAACACTGAAGCTTTCTTT
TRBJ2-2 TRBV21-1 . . CASSKGGEPGELFF TGTGCCAGCAGCAAAGGAGGGGAGCCCGGGGAGCTGTTTTTT
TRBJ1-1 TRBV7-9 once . CASSWGMEAFF TGTGCCAGCAGCTGGGGCATGGAAGCTTTCTTT
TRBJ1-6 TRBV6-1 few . CASSEIGAGSSYNSPLHF TGTGCCAGCAGTGAAATAGGGGCAGGGAGCTCCTATAATTCACCCCTCCACTTT
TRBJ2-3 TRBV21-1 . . CASSKGSPTDTQYF TGTGCCAGCAGCAAAGGCTCCCCCACAGATACGCAGTATTTT
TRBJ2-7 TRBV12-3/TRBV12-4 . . CASSPRGYNEQYF TGTGCCAGCAGCCCACGAGGGTACAACGAGCAGTACTTC
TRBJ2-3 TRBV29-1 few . CSVERDTSSTDTQYF TGCAGCGTTGAAAGGGACACCTCTAGCACAGATACGCAGTATTTT
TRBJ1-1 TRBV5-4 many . CASSLTRGMNTEAFF TGTGCCAGCAGCTTAACGCGGGGCATGAACACTGAAGCTTTCTTT
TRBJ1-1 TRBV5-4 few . CASSLAVRTLNTEAFF TGTGCCAGCAGCTTGGCAGTGCGGACATTGAACACTGAAGCTTTCTTT
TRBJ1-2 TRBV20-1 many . CSALPGQTPEGYTF TGCAGTGCTCTACCGGGTCAGACGCCTGAAGGCTACACCTTC
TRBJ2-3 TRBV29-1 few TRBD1 CSAARTGSADTQYF TGCAGCGCCGCCAGGACAGGGAGCGCAGATACGCAGTATTTT
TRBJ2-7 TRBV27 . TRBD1 CASSFRQGGYEQYF TGTGCCAGCAGTTTCCGACAGGGGGGGTACGAGCAGTACTTC
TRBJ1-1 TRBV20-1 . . CSARGPGSNTEAFF TGCAGTGCTAGGGGTCCGGGGTCGAACACTGAAGCTTTCTTT
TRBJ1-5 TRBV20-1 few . CSARDPGYSNQPQHF TGCAGTGCTAGAGACCCGGGGTATAGCAATCAGCCCCAGCATTTT
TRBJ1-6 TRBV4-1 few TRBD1 CASSPSSGTGFSPLHF TGCGCCAGCAGCCCTTCCTCCGGGACAGGATTTTCACCCCTCCACTTT
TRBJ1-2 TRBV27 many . CASSLSYSYGYTF TGTGCCAGCAGTTTATCTTACAGTTATGGCTACACCTTC
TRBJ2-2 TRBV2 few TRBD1 CASSVIGTGDDTGELFF TGTGCCAGCAGTGTGATCGGGACAGGGGACGACACCGGGGAGCTGTTTTTT
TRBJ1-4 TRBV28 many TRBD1 CASSRTGSNEKLFF TGTGCCAGCAGTAGGACAGGCTCTAATGAAAAACTGTTTTTT
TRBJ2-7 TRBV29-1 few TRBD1 CSVGDRGLYEQYF TGCAGCGTTGGGGACAGGGGGCTTTACGAGCAGTACTTC
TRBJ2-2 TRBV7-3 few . CASSLHGAGGELFF TGTGCCAGCAGCTTACACGGAGCGGGCGGGGAGCTGTTTTTT
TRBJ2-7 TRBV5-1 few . CASSLGDRSSYEQYF TGCGCCAGCAGCTTGGGCGACAGGAGCTCCTACGAGCAGTACTTC